The sample holds a few counts of the clone carrying this T cell receptor (beta chain). This likely traces to a read error, being one base from a far larger clone. Specified time point: before trial treatment. CDR3 length equals 14 residues. Trimming pared 0 bases from V and 7 bases from J, leaving 14 bases between. Germline CDR1 SGHRS, CDR2 YFSETQ. This entry is derived from a study of low-dose radiotherapy and immunotherapy resistance in tumors. About the research overall: Oral aspirin at 300 mg was taken daily by patients for four cycles, beginning on cycle 1 day 1.

Primers used for first-strand cDNA, a TRAV- and TRBV-specific set, covered both alpha and beta chains. Amplification of TCRs used a constant-region primer and V-primer adapter for around 20 PCR cycles. Researchers amplified the isolated mRNA using in vitro transcription. One entry per CDR3 protein, called by TCRdb with MiXCR from the reads. This sample has some 85,000 distinct CDR3 sequences, with approximately 20% found just once. The gene calls are TRBV5-1 and TRBJ2-7, with D perhaps TRBD1 (7 bases). The TCR comes from a male donor with prostate cancer. This sample comprised PBMCs, obtained before treatment. CDR3: CASSLAGGGGEQYF. The CDR3 region has the DNA TGCGCCAGCAGCTTGGCCGGAGGGGGCGGGGAGCAGTACTTC.